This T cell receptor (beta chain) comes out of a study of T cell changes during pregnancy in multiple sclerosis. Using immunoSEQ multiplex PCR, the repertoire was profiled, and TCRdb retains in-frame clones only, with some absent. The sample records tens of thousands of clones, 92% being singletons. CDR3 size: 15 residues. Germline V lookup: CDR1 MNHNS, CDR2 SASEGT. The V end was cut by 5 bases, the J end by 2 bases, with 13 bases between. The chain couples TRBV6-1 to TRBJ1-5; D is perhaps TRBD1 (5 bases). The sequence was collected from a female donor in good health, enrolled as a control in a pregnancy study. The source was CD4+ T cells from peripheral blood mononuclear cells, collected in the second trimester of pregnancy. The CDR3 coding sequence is TGTGCCAGCAGTTTCGTCGGGGGGGGCAATCAGCCCCAGCATTTT. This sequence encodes CASSFVGGGNQPQHF.